This TCR beta chain was documented in a study of T cell repertoires in cytomegalovirus infection. Study-level background: Signatures in public TCR beta sequences pointed to both CMV infection and matching HLA type. Broader study findings: Dominating the ex vivo response were TCR beta clonotypes that were CMV-specific and HLA-C-restricted.

Losses at the gene ends were 1 base for V and 2 bases for J; bases not matched to a gene: 12. The CDR3 sequence is 18 residues long. Germline loops: CDR1 SGHTA, CDR2 FQGNSA. This clonotype was detected ten times or more. Its specificity is not known. One entry per CDR3 protein results from TCRdb running MiXCR on the reads. The table includes a few hundred thousand distinct CDR3 sequences, roughly 22% detected once. The chain employs TRBV7-2 and TRBJ2-3; 7 nucleotides line up with TRBD1. The TCR originated in a human donor in good health (CMV status not recorded). Some clones in this sample may be carry-over from other donors' samples. Sequencing used CD8+ T cells from PBMCs. The CDR3 here is CASSLVGWTGTLTDTQYF. DNA of the CDR3: TGTGCCAGCAGCTTAGTCGGGTGGACAGGAACCCTCACAGATACGCAGTATTTT.